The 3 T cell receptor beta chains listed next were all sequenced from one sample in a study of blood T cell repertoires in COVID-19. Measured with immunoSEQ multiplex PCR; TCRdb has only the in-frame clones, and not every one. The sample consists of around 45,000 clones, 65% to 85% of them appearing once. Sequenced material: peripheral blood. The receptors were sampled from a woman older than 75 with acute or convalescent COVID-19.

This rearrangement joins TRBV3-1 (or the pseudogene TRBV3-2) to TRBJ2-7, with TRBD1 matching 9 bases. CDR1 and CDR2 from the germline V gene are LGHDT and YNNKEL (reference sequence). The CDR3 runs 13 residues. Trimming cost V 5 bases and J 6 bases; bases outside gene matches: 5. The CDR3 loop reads CASSNRGPSEQYF. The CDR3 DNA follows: TGTGCCAGCAGCAACAGGGGGCCTAGCGAGCAGTACTTC.

CDR3 nucleotides: TGTGCCAGCAGCCGAAGGGACTTTTACAATGAGCAGTTCTTC. It is translated as CASSRRDFYNEQFF. The J gene is TRBJ2-1, the V gene TRBV14, with D tentatively TRBD2 (6 bases). CDR1 is SGHDN, CDR2 FVKESK, per germline. V was clipped by 4 bases and J by 4 bases, with 11 bases between them. The CDR3 runs 14 residues. Combining the CDR3 with reference TRBV14 and TRBJ2-1 gives the whole variable domain EAGVTQFPSHSVIEKGQTVTLRCDPISGHDNLYWYRRVMGKEIKFLLHFVKESKQDESGMPNNRFLAERTGGTYSTLKVQPAELEDSGVYFCASSRRDFYNEQFFGPGTRLTVL.

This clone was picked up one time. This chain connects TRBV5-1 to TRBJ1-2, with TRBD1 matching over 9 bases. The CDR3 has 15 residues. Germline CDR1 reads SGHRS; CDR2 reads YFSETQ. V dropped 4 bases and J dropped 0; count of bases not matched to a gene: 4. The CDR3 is CASSMTGGANYGYTF. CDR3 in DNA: TGCGCCAGCAGCATGACAGGGGGAGCTAACTATGGCTACACCTTC.